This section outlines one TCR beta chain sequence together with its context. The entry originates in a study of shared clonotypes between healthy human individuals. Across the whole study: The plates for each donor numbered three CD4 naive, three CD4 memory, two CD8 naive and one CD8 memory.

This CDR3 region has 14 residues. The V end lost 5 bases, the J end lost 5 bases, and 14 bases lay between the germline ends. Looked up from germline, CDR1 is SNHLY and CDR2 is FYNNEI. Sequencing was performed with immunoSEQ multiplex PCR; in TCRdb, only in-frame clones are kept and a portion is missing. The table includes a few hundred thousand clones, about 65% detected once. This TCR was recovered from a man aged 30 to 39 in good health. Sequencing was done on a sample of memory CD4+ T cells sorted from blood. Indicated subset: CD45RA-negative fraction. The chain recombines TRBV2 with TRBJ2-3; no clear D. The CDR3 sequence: CASSQYLNRDTQYF. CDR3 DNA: TGTGCCAGCAGTCAATACCTTAATCGAGATACGCAGTATTTT.